These T cell receptor beta chains were read from a single sample in a study of T cells in Graves' hyperthyroidism and ophthalmopathy. TCRdb independently ran MiXCR on the multiplex PCR reads; one entry per CDR3 protein. The sample yields about 700,000 distinct CDR3 sequences, 12% to 15% seen once. The source material was blood. The receptors derive from a woman between 18 and 29 years old with Graves' hyperthyroidism. The CDR3 runs from the conserved cysteine through the conserved F or W. The D gene is left open where the match is weak. Clone size appears in some rows only: once, few, many, or a class for an expanded clone.

J	D	size	V	CDR3	DNA
TRBJ2-1	TRBD2	NA	TRBV20-1	CSAREGELGTSLSYNEQFF	TGCAGTGCTAGAGAGGGGGAACTCGGGACTAGCTTATCCTACAATGAGCAGTTCTTC
TRBJ1-1	NA	NA	TRBV12-3/TRBV12-4	CASRQQLVATEAFF	TGTGCCAGCAGACAACAGCTGGTCGCCACTGAAGCTTTCTTT
TRBJ2-1	TRBD2	many	TRBV4-2	CASSQPRAGAYNEQFF	TGTGCCAGCAGCCAACCCCGAGCGGGAGCCTACAATGAGCAGTTCTTC
TRBJ2-7	NA	few	TRBV20-1	CSASWRGTYEQYF	TGCAGTGCTAGTTGGAGGGGGACCTACGAGCAGTACTTC
TRBJ2-3	NA	many	TRBV2	CATGTIADTQYF	TGTGCCACCGGGACCATCGCAGATACGCAGTATTTT
TRBJ2-2	TRBD2	NA	TRBV9	CASSARTSRETGELFF	TGTGCCAGCAGCGCCCGGACTAGCCGGGAAACCGGGGAGCTGTTTTTT
TRBJ2-5	TRBD1	few	TRBV6-2/TRBV6-3	CASSPDRGAVETQYF	TGTGCCAGCAGTCCTGACAGGGGTGCGGTTGAGACCCAGTACTTC
TRBJ1-1	NA	many	TRBV18	CASSTSGNTEAFF	TGTGCCAGTTCCACAAGCGGGAACACTGAAGCTTTCTTT
TRBJ2-3	NA	NA	TRBV7-9	CASSLNRDADTQYF	TGTGCCAGCAGCTTGAACAGGGACGCAGATACGCAGTATTTT
TRBJ2-7	TRBD2	few	TRBV5-1	CASSFREGQYLEQYF	TGCGCCAGCAGCTTTCGGGAGGGCCAATATCTCGAGCAGTACTTC
TRBJ2-4	TRBD1	many	TRBV5-1	CASSPGTGKNIQYF	TGCGCCAGCAGCCCCGGGACAGGCAAAAACATTCAGTACTTC
TRBJ2-5	TRBD2	NA	TRBV18	CASSPPSGSTGTQYF	TGTGCCAGCTCACCACCTAGCGGGAGCACCGGGACCCAGTACTTC
TRBJ2-1	NA	NA	TRBV3-1	CASSPIYGAYEQFF	TGTGCCAGCAGCCCTATCTATGGGGCGTATGAGCAGTTCTTC
TRBJ2-7	NA	few	TRBV20-1	CSARDRKLISYEQYF	TGCAGTGCTAGAGATCGGAAACTTATTTCCTACGAGCAGTACTTC
TRBJ2-2	TRBD2	NA	TRBV5-1	CASSLRASGQGGELFF	TGCGCCAGCAGCTTGAGGGCTAGCGGTCAAGGCGGGGAGCTGTTTTTT
TRBJ1-5	NA	NA	TRBV20-1	CSARGGGGQPQHF	TGCAGTGCTAGAGGGGGGGGGGGACAGCCCCAGCATTTT
TRBJ2-7	TRBD1	many	TRBV18	CASSPSQGAQDEQYF	TGTGCCAGCTCACCATCGCAGGGGGCGCAGGACGAGCAGTACTTC
TRBJ2-7	NA	NA	TRBV20-1	CSARDGRDMGEQYF	TGCAGTGCTAGAGATGGCAGGGACATGGGGGAGCAGTACTTC
TRBJ2-7	TRBD2	NA	TRBV12-3/TRBV12-4	CASRSGLASTYEQYF	TGTGCCAGCAGGTCGGGACTAGCCTCCACCTACGAGCAGTACTTC
TRBJ2-1	NA	many	TRBV7-9	CASSHDSGGDSYNEQFF	TGTGCCAGCAGCCACGACAGCGGAGGAGACTCCTACAATGAGCAGTTCTTC
TRBJ2-3	NA	many	TRBV6-5	CASSYSLTRTDTQYF	TGTGCCAGCAGTTACTCCCTAACTCGCACAGATACGCAGTATTTT
TRBJ2-7	TRBD2	NA	TRBV4-3	CASSQVAGVPYEQYF	TGCGCCAGCAGCCAAGTAGCGGGAGTACCCTACGAGCAGTACTTC
TRBJ2-5	NA	many	TRBV20-1	CSAIPPQETQYF	TGCAGTGCTATACCCCCCCAAGAGACCCAGTACTTC
TRBJ2-3	NA	NA	TRBV7-9	CASRQTTGVYF	TGTGCCAGCAGGCAAACTACAGGAGTGTATTTT
TRBJ2-2	NA	many	TRBV18	CASSPYLDGTGELFF	TGTGCCAGCTCGCCTTACCTGGACGGAACCGGGGAGCTGTTTTTT
TRBJ2-7	NA	once	TRBV28	CASSRDIEQYF	TGTGCCAGCAGTAGGGACATCGAGCAGTACTTC
TRBJ2-5	NA	many	TRBV11-2	CASSNPRGLQETQYF	TGTGCCAGCAGCAACCCTCGGGGGCTACAAGAGACCCAGTACTTC
TRBJ2-1	NA	many	TRBV3-1	CASSHLGNEQFF	TGTGCCAGCAGCCACTTAGGGAATGAGCAGTTCTTC
TRBJ2-3	NA	NA	TRBV5-5	CASSLDPQGWGSTDTQYF	TGTGCCAGCAGCTTGGATCCGCAGGGGTGGGGATCCACAGATACGCAGTATTTT
TRBJ2-1	TRBD2	NA	TRBV6-1	CASSETSGVVRNEQFF	TGTGCCAGCAGTGAGACTAGCGGGGTCGTCCGCAATGAGCAGTTCTTC
TRBJ2-7	NA	many	TRBV13	CASSLARAAAYEQYF	TGTGCCAGCAGCTTAGCCCGGGCGGCCGCCTACGAGCAGTACTTC
TRBJ2-7	NA	many	TRBV18	CASSPSLTELHEQYF	TGTGCCAGCTCACCGTCCCTGACAGAGTTACACGAGCAGTACTTC
TRBJ2-7	NA	many	TRBV20-1	CSARHNYEQYF	TGCAGTGCTAGACACAACTACGAGCAGTACTTC
TRBJ2-5	NA	many	TRBV4-3	CASSQDIGLFRETQYF	TGCGCCAGCAGCCAAGATATTGGGCTCTTTCGAGAGACCCAGTACTTC
TRBJ2-7	TRBD2	many	TRBV6-5	CASSYSLAGGGYEQYF	TGTGCCAGCAGTTACTCATTAGCGGGAGGTGGATACGAGCAGTACTTC
TRBJ2-1	NA	many	TRBV28	CASSLLTQTYNEQFF	TGTGCCAGCAGTTTATTGACGCAAACCTACAATGAGCAGTTCTTC
TRBJ2-1	NA	many	TRBV7-2	CASSPTSSEQFF	TGTGCCAGCAGCCCCACTAGCAGTGAGCAGTTCTTC
TRBJ2-2	TRBD1	many	TRBV14	CASRSAGTGNTGELFF	TGTGCCAGCAGAAGTGCCGGGACAGGAAACACCGGGGAGCTGTTTTTT
TRBJ2-7	NA	few	TRBV7-9	CARAYEQYF	TGTGCCAGGGCCTACGAGCAGTACTTC
TRBJ2-4	TRBD2	many	TRBV20-1	CSAHRLAVENIQYF	TGCAGTGCTCACCGACTAGCGGTAGAAAACATTCAGTACTTC
TRBJ2-1	TRBD2	NA	TRBV4-1	CASSPKTSGAYNEQFF	TGCGCCAGCAGCCCCAAGACTAGCGGGGCCTACAATGAGCAGTTCTTC
TRBJ1-2	TRBD1	many	TRBV12-3/TRBV12-4	CASSLQGEGYTF	TGTGCCAGCAGTCTACAGGGGGAAGGCTACACCTTC
TRBJ2-2	NA	NA	TRBV3-1	CASSQRKWTGELFF	TGTGCCAGCAGCCAAAGGAAGTGGACCGGGGAGCTGTTTTTT
TRBJ1-5	NA	many	TRBV5-6	CASSLSLNTGNQPQHF	TGTGCCAGCAGCTTGTCGCTGAATACGGGTAATCAGCCCCAGCATTTT
TRBJ2-2	NA	many	TRBV6-1	CASTAPYVGLNTGELFF	TGTGCCAGCACCGCCCCCTACGTCGGCCTCAACACCGGGGAGCTGTTTTTT
TRBJ2-7	TRBD2	many	TRBV19	CASSIDSGSAAHEQYF	TGTGCCAGTAGTATAGATAGCGGGAGCGCGGCCCACGAGCAGTACTTC
TRBJ1-5	TRBD1	NA	TRBV19	CASSNRDRDQPQHF	TGTGCCAGTAGTAACCGGGACAGAGATCAGCCCCAGCATTTT
TRBJ2-2	NA	NA	TRBV7-2	CASSPAALQGEVGELFF	TGCGCCAGCAGCCCCGCGGCTCTACAGGGTGAGGTCGGGGAGCTGTTTTTT
TRBJ2-3	NA	NA	TRBV14	CASRPYGPDTQYF	TGTGCCAGCAGACCCTATGGGCCAGATACGCAGTATTTT
TRBJ2-3	NA	NA	TRBV6-2/TRBV6-3	CASSYEGQIDTQYF	TGTGCCAGCAGTTACGAGGGGCAGATAGATACGCAGTATTTT
TRBJ1-2	NA	few	TRBV4-1	CASSQDLMRNYYGYTF	TGCGCCAGCAGCCAAGATCTTATGAGGAATTACTATGGCTACACCTTC
TRBJ2-7	TRBD2	many	TRBV3-1	CASSQDRSGRYYEQYF	TGTGCCAGCAGCCAAGATAGAAGCGGGAGGTACTACGAGCAGTACTTC
TRBJ1-1	NA	many	TRBV28	CASSLPWTRGNTEAFF	TGTGCCAGCAGTCTCCCGTGGACACGGGGGAACACTGAAGCTTTCTTT
TRBJ2-1	NA	many	TRBV3-1	CASSQESWRNEQFF	TGTGCCAGCAGCCAAGAGTCGTGGCGGAATGAGCAGTTCTTC
TRBJ1-5	NA	many	TRBV6-6	CASSYGSDALLPQHF	TGTGCCAGCAGTTACGGGTCAGATGCCCTGTTGCCCCAGCATTTT
TRBJ1-1	NA	few	TRBV19	CASRRGTTAFF	TGTGCCAGTCGTCGAGGGACGACAGCTTTCTTT
TRBJ2-1	NA	many	TRBV7-8	CASSLKAARSRHEQFF	TGTGCCAGCAGCTTAAAGGCGGCCCGTTCAAGGCATGAGCAGTTCTTC
TRBJ2-1	TRBD2	few	TRBV6-5	CASSWGGLAYSYNEQFF	TGTGCCAGCAGTTGGGGGGGACTAGCGTATTCCTACAATGAGCAGTTCTTC
TRBJ2-5	TRBD2	NA	TRBV4-1	CASSQEPSGRFETQYF	TGCGCCAGCAGCCAAGAGCCTAGCGGGAGATTTGAGACCCAGTACTTC
TRBJ2-7	TRBD2	many	TRBV6-2/TRBV6-3	CASRYGLADIYEQYF	TGTGCCAGCAGATACGGACTAGCGGATATCTACGAGCAGTACTTC